One sample yielded the 21 T cell receptor beta chains listed below, sequenced in a study of Ad26.COV2.S vaccination and SARS-CoV-2 variants. Data came from immunoSEQ multiplex PCR; TCRdb stores just in-frame clones and leaves some out. The sample shows around 94,000 clones, roughly 75% of them seen only once. The specimen comprised peripheral blood, sampled after recovery from COVID-19. The receptor source for this set is a human donor who had recovered from COVID-19.

The CDR3 DNA reads TGTGCCAGCAGTTCGATTTCCGGGACAGGGACTTACGAGCAGTACTTC. Its translation: CASSSISGTGTYEQYF. V is TRBV6-2 or TRBV6-3 and J is TRBJ2-7; the match to TRBD1 covers 9 bases. CDR3 length equals 16 residues. Germline V CDR1 and CDR2: MNHEY, SVGEGT. Unmatched junction bases numbered 11, after V lost 4 bases and J lost 4 bases.

The J gene is TRBJ2-3, the V gene TRBV6-5; a weak D match, TRBD2 (6 bases). Germline lookup yields CDR1 MNHEY and CDR2 SVGAGI. The V and J ends lost 8 bases and 0 bases respectively, with 9 bases between them. This CDR3 has 13 amino acids. CDR3 amino acids: CASRGSSTDTQYF. The CDR3 DNA reads TGTGCCAGCCGGGGGTCTAGCACAGATACGCAGTATTTT.

The sample holds one count of this clone. This sequence joins TRBV5-4 and TRBJ2-1, with 9 bases that match TRBD2. The CDR3 covers 15 residues. Trimming took 7 bases from V and 8 from J; bases not matched to a gene: 13. The germline V gene encodes CDR1 SGHNT and CDR2 YYREEE (reference sequence). The CDR3 nucleotides read TGTGCCAGCCATCGAAGGGGCGGGGGGGCCGATGAGCAGTTCTTC. Encoded protein: CASHRRGGGADEQFF.

The V gene is TRBV9, the J gene TRBJ2-5; 8 bases agree with TRBD2. Germline V gene sequence: CDR1 SGDLS, CDR2 YYNGEE. The V gene end was trimmed by 0 bases and the J gene end by 4 bases; junction bases not matched to a gene: 5. This CDR3 has 15 residues. This CDR3 reads CASSVGGRGAETQYF. CDR3 DNA: TGTGCCAGCAGCGTAGGGGGGCGGGGGGCAGAGACCCAGTACTTC.

The chain is built from TRBV30 and TRBJ1-1; D remains unclear. The CDR3 has 14 amino acids. Germline CDR1 and CDR2: GTSNPN and SVGIG (reference sequence). V was shortened by 0 bases and J by 12 bases, with 20 bases between the two germline ends. The CDR3 protein is CAWSVRRPVMETFF. CDR3 sequence (DNA): TGTGCCTGGAGTGTACGGAGGCCTGTAATGGAAACTTTCTTT.

V usage is TRBV20-1 and J usage is TRBJ2-3; weak D call: TRBD1 (5 bases). V lost 0 bases and J lost 11, with 9 bases in between. Germline values: CDR1 DFQATT, CDR2 SNEGSKA (reference sequence). CDR3 length equals 11 residues. CDR3 protein: CSARDKTGQYF. The CDR3 DNA reads TGCAGTGCTAGAGATAAAACAGGGCAGTATTTT.

J is TRBJ2-2 and V is TRBV19; tentative D call: TRBD1 (6 bases). CDR1 is LNHDA and CDR2 is SQIVND in the germline V gene (reference sequence). The CDR3 runs to 16 residues. V was cut by 7 bases and J by 0 bases, with 15 bases left in between. For the CDR3, the DNA is TGTGCCAGTACCCTGGGACACTTTTCGAACACCGGGGAGCTGTTTTTT. Its translation is CASTLGHFSNTGELFF.

This sequence joins TRBV6-2 or TRBV6-3 and TRBJ1-1; 7 nucleotides align to TRBD1. Germline loops: CDR1 MNHEY, CDR2 SVGEGT. The CDR3 is 11 residues long. Trimming at V came to 5 bases and at J to 6 bases, leaving 0 bases not matched to a gene. The CDR3 DNA sequence: TGTGCCAGCAGTCAGGGGGCTGAAGCTTTCTTT. This gives the protein CASSQGAEAFF.

This clone was counted ten times or more. V and J are TRBV7-2 and TRBJ1-5, with D possibly TRBD1 on 6 matching bases. Germline CDR1 reads SGHTA; CDR2 reads FQGNSA. V was trimmed by 6 bases and J by 4 bases, leaving 10 bases between them. This CDR3 has 13 amino acids. CDR3 amino acids: CASRRQVNQPQHF. In nucleotides, the CDR3 is TGTGCCAGCAGACGACAGGTAAATCAGCCCCAGCATTTT.

This chain links TRBV6-5 with TRBJ2-7; a possible D gene is TRBD2 (7 bases). V shed 6 bases and J shed 3 bases, with 18 bases lying between them. Germline V gene lookup returns CDR1 MNHEY and CDR2 SVGAGI. There are 15 residues in the CDR3. The CDR3 loop is CASRGAGAGSYEQYF. The DNA for the CDR3 is TGTGCCAGCAGGGGGGCGGGGGCAGGTAGCTACGAGCAGTACTTC.

CDR3 sequence: CASSQELTSYNSPLHF. In nucleotides, the CDR3 is TGCGCCAGCAGCCAAGAGTTGACATCCTATAATTCACCCCTCCACTTT. The gene calls are TRBV4-3 and TRBJ1-6, with D uncertain. Trimming removed 0 bases from V and 1 base from J, with 7 bases in between. The CDR3 extends over 16 amino acids. Germline values: CDR1 LGHNA, CDR2 YSLEER.

V gene TRBV7-3 combines with J gene TRBJ2-7; possible D gene TRBD1, 6 bases. In germline, CDR1 is SGHTA, CDR2 FQGTGA. The length of the CDR3 is 15 residues. Deletions cut 2 bases from V and 5 bases from J, with 16 bases between. Here the CDR3 DNA reads TGTGCCAGCAGCTTAGAATCGGGCAGGGGTCACGAGCAGTACTTC. Protein sequence: CASSLESGRGHEQYF.

This chain connects TRBV19 to TRBJ1-3; D is possibly TRBD1 (5 bases). Germline CDR1 LNHDA, CDR2 SQIVND (reference sequence). The CDR3 spans 19 residues. Trimming took 5 bases from V and 1 from J, leaving 24 bases between them. CDR3 region: CASSLQGGGRTLSGNTIYF. In nucleotides, the CDR3 is TGTGCCAGTAGTCTTCAGGGAGGAGGAAGAACCCTATCTGGAAACACCATATATTTT.

This clone has only one observation. The gene calls are TRBV5-1 and TRBJ1-2; D is undetermined. This CDR3 is 14 amino acids long. Trimming pared 7 bases from V and 7 bases from J, leaving 20 bases between. The germline gives CDR1 SGHRS, CDR2 YFSETQ. This CDR3 reads CASRLAELDGGYTF. In DNA form, the CDR3 reads TGCGCCAGCCGTCTGGCCGAACTCGACGGTGGCTACACCTTC.

The chain combines TRBV4-2 with TRBJ2-7; 7 positions match TRBD1. Trimming removed 3 bases from V and 1 base from J; junction bases left unmatched: 12. The germline CDR1 and CDR2 sequences are LGHNA and YNFKEQ. The CDR3 spans 17 residues. The CDR3 region has the DNA TGTGCCAGCAGCCAGGCCGCCCAGGGGGACGGATCCTACGAGCAGTACTTC. Amino acids: CASSQAAQGDGSYEQYF.

The V gene is TRBV30, the J gene TRBJ1-1; D is uncertain. V lost 2 bases, J lost 1 base, and 5 bases lay in between. Germline assignment: CDR1 GTSNPN and CDR2 SVGIG (reference sequence). The CDR3 extends over 12 amino acids. Here the CDR3 reads CAWSFGNTEAFF. For the CDR3, the DNA is TGTGCCTGGAGTTTCGGGAACACTGAAGCTTTCTTT.

This clone was seen only a few times. The V gene is TRBV6-5, the J gene TRBJ1-1, with D tentatively TRBD1 (6 bases). This CDR3 comprises 14 residues. Germline CDR1 reads MNHEY; CDR2 reads SVGAGI. The V and J ends lost 2 bases and 3 bases respectively, with 10 bases between them. CDR3: CASSYVGGHTEAFF. The CDR3 DNA reads as TGTGCCAGCAGTTACGTTGGGGGGCACACTGAAGCTTTCTTT.

The rearrangement uses TRBV7-6 and TRBJ1-4, with 8 nucleotides matching TRBD1. The CDR3 sequence is 15 residues long. Germline CDR1 SGHVS, CDR2 FNYEAQ. Losses at the gene ends were 4 bases for V and 5 bases for J; bases not matched to a gene: 6. The DNA of the CDR3 is TGTGCCAGCAGCTCGAGTTCAGGGGGCAATGAAAAACTGTTTTTT. This sequence encodes CASSSSSGGNEKLFF.

The chain links TRBV28 to TRBJ2-3; maybe TRBD2 (6 bases). V shed 2 bases and J shed 4 bases, with 16 bases lying between them. CDR3 length: 16 residues. Germline CDR1 is MDHEN and CDR2 is SYDVKM. CDR3 sequence: CASSLIGTGEADTQYF. The CDR3 nucleotides read TGTGCCAGCAGTTTAATTGGAACGGGGGAGGCAGATACGCAGTATTTT. Full variable domain (remainder filled in from reference TRBV28 and TRBJ2-3): DVKVTQSSRYLVKRTGEKVFLECVQDMDHENMFWYRQDPGLGLRLIYFSYDVKMKEKGDIPEGYSVSREKKERFSLILESASTNQTSMYLCASSLIGTGEADTQYFGPGTRLTVL.

The rearrangement links TRBV5-1 to TRBJ2-3; maybe TRBD1 (5 bases). The germline gives CDR1 SGHRS, CDR2 YFSETQ. V was clipped by 3 bases and J by 2 bases, with 10 bases between them. CDR3 size: 14 residues. The CDR3 loop is CASSYDSTTDTQYF. The CDR3 coding sequence is TGCGCCAGCAGCTACGACAGTACCACAGATACGCAGTATTTT.

The rearrangement joins TRBV23-1 to TRBJ1-1; the D gene is possibly TRBD1 (5 bases). TRBV23-1 belongs to the ORF category, with a function that is uncertain. V lost 2 bases and J lost 5, with 15 bases in between. The CDR3 is made up of 15 amino acids. The CDR3 nucleotides are TGCGCCAGCAGTCAACATCCCCCGGGGGGGACTGAAGCTTTCTTT. Protein: CASSQHPPGGTEAFF.